This T cell receptor (beta chain) was identified in a study of T cells in localized non-small cell lung cancer. Study conclusions and caveats: Adjacent lung was found to contain a median approximately 52 of the top 100 tumor clones. Peak T cell clonality was found in uninvolved adjacent lung, exceeding tumor. Density of T cells in blood, when higher, went with longer overall survival.

The CDR3 has 13 amino acids. Germline V gene data show CDR1 as SGHRS and CDR2 as YFSETQ. V was shortened by 3 bases and J by 6 bases, with 13 bases between the two germline ends. A word on this clone: The antigen is unknown.

Assay used: immunoSEQ multiplex PCR; TCRdb lists only in-frame clones, some missing. There are 25,000 to 30,000 clones in the sample; about 87% occur only once, and approximately 2.9% lies in the top ten. V and J are TRBV5-1 and TRBJ2-7, with D tentatively TRBD1 or TRBD2 (6 bases each). This clonotype was obtained from a woman aged 18 to 55 with stage I lung adenocarcinoma. Sequenced here: peripheral blood, sampled before any cancer treatment. The CDR3 spells CASSSGEGGEQYF. Written as DNA, the CDR3 is TGCGCCAGCAGCTCCGGAGAGGGGGGCGAGCAGTACTTC.